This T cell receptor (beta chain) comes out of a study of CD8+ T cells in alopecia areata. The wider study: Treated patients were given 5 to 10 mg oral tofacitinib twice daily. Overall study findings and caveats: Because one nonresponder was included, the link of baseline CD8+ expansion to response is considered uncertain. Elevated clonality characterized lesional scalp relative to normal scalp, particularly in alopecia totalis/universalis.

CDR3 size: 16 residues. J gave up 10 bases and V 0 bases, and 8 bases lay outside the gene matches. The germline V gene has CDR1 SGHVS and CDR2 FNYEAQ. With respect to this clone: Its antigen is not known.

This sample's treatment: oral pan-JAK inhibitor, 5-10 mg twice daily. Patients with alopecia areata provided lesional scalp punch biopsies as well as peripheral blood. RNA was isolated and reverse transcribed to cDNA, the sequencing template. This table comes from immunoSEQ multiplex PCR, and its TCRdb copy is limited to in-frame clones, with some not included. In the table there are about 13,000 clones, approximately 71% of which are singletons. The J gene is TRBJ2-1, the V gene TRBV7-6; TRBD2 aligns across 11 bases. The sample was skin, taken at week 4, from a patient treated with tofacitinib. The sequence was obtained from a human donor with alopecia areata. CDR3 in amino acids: CASSLAASGGPGEQFF. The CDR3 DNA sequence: TGTGCCAGCAGCTTAGCGGCTAGCGGGGGGCCCGGGGAGCAGTTCTTC. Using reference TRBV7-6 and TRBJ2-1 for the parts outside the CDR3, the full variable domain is GAGVSQSPRYKVTKRGQDVALRCDPISGHVSLYWYRQALGQGPEFLTYFNYEAQQDKSGLPNDRFSAERPEGSISTLTIQRTEQRDSAMYRCASSLAASGGPGEQFFGPGTRLTVL.